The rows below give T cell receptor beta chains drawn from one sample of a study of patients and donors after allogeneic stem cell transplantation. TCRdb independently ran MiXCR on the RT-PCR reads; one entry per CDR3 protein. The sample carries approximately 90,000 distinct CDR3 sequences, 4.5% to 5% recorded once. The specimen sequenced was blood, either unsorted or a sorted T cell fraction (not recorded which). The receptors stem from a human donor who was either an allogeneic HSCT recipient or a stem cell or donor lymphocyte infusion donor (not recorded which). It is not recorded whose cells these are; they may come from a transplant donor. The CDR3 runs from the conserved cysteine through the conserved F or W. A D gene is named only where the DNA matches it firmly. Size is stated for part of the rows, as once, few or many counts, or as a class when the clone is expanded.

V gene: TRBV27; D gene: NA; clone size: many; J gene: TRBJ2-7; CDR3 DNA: TGTGCCAGCAGTTTAAAGGTCGACTACGAGCAGTACTTC; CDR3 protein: CASSLKVDYEQYF
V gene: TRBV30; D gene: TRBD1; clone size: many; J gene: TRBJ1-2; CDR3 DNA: TGTGCCTGGAGGCGGGACAGCTTAGGCTACACCTTC; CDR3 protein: CAWRRDSLGYTF
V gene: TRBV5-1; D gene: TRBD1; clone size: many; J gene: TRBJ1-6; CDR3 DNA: TGCGCCAGCAGCCAGGGGCAGGGGGCCTCACCCCTCCACTTT; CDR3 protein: CASSQGQGASPLHF
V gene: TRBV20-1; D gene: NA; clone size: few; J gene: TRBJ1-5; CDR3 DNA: TGCAGTGCTGGGGGGGGATCGGCCGCCAATCAGCCCCAGCATTTT; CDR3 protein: CSAGGGSAANQPQHF
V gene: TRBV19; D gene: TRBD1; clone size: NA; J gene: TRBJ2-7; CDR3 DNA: TGTGCCAGTAGTAGAACCGGGACAGGGGCTTTCGAGCAGTACTTC; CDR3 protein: CASSRTGTGAFEQYF
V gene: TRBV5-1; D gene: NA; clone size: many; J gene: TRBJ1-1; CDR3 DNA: TGCGCCAGCAGCTTGTCCACAGCAAACACTGAAGCTTTCTTT; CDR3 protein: CASSLSTANTEAFF
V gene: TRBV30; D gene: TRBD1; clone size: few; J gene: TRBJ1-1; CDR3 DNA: TGTGCCTGGAGTATAGGGGGCATTCGTCGGACCACTGAAGCTTTCTTT; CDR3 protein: CAWSIGGIRRTTEAFF
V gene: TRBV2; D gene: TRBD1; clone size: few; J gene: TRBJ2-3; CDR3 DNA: TGTGCCAGCAGGCAGGACAGGGGACCCAAGCAGTATTTT; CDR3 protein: CASRQDRGPKQYF
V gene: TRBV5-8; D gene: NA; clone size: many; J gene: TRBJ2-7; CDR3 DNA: TGTGCCAGCAGTTTCCTGAGTTACGAGCAGTACTTC; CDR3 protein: CASSFLSYEQYF
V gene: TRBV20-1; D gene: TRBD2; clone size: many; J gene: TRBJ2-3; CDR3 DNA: TGCAGTGCTCTCCGGGACTACAATGCAGATACGCAGTATTTT; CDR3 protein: CSALRDYNADTQYF
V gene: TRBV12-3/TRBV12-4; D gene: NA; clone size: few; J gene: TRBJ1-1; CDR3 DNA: TGTGCCAGCAGTTTCAAGGGGGGAGACACTGAAGCTTTCTTT; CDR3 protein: CASSFKGGDTEAFF
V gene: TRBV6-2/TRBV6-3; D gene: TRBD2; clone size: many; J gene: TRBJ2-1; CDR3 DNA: TGTGCCAGCAGTAAAGGCGGGGGGGCCGGGTATGAGCAGTTCTTC; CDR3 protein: CASSKGGGAGYEQFF
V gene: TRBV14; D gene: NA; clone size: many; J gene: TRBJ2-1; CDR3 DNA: TGTGCCAGCAGTCTGGAAATTCGCAATGAGCAGTTCTTC; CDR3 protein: CASSLEIRNEQFF
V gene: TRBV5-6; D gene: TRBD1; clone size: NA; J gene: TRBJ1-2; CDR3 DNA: TGTGCCAGCAGCCCCATCCGGGACAGCGAGCTTAATAACTATGGCTACACCTTC; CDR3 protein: CASSPIRDSELNNYGYTF
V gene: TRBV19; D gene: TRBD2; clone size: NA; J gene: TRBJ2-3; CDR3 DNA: TGTGCCAGTAGTATATTTAGGGGACTAGCGAACACAGATACGCAGTATTTT; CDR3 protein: CASSIFRGLANTDTQYF
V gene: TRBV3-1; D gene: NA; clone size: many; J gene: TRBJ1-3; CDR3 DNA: TGTGCCAGCAGCCAAGATTTGGCAGGGGGAAACACCATATATTTT; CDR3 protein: CASSQDLAGGNTIYF
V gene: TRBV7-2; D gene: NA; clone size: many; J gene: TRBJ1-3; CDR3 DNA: TGTGCCAGCAGCGAAGGGAGCTCTGGAAACACCATATATTTT; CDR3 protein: CASSEGSSGNTIYF
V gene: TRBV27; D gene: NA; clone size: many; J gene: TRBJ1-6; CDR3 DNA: TGTGCCAGCAGTCAGGGATATAATTCACCCCTCCACTTT; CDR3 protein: CASSQGYNSPLHF
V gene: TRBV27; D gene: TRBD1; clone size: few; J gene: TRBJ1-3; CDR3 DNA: TGTGCCAGCAGTACGACAGGGGTCTCTGGAAACACCATATATTTT; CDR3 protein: CASSTTGVSGNTIYF
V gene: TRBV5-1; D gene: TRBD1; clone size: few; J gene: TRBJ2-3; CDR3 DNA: TGCGCCAGCAGCTGGGGGACAGGGGGAGTGGCAGATACGCAGTATTTT; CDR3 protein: CASSWGTGGVADTQYF
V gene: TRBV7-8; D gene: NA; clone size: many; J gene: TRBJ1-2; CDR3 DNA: TGTGCCAGCAGCTTAGTTGGGCAGGGAGGTGGCTACACCTTC; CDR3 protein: CASSLVGQGGGYTF
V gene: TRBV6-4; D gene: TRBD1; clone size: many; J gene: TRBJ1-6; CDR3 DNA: TGTGCCAGCAGTGACTCGAAGGACAGGGGGTCTCCACCCCTCCACTTT; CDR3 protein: CASSDSKDRGSPPLHF
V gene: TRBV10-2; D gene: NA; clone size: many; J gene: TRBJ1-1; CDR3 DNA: TGCGCCAGCAGCGATAGACAGCAACGTGAAGCTTTCTTT; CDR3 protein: CASSDRQQREAFF
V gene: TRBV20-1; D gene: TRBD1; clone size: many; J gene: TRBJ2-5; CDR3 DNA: TGCAGTGCCCATCCAGGGGGTGCTCAGACCCAGTACTTC; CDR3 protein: CSAHPGGAQTQYF
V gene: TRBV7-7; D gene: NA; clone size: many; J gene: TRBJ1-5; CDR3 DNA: TGTGCTAGCAGCTCCCTCGAGGTAGTTGGGCGGACGGATAGCAATCAGCCCCAGCATTTT; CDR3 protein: CASSSLEVVGRTDSNQPQHF
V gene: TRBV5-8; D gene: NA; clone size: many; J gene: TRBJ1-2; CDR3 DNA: TGTGCCAGCAGCTTCCCAGGGACCAACTATGGCTACACCTTC; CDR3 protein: CASSFPGTNYGYTF
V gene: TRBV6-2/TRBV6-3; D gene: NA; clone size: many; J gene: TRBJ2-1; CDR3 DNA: TGTGCCAGTTCTGGTCGTGAGGGCGCGAATGAGCAGTTCTTC; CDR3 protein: CASSGREGANEQFF
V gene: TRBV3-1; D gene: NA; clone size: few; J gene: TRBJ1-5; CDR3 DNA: TGTGCCAGCAGCATGGGATCGGGGCAGCCCCAGCATTTT; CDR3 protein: CASSMGSGQPQHF
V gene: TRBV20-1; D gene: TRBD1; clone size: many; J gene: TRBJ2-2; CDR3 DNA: TGCAGTGCTAGACCCCCGGGACAGGGAACCGGGGAGCTGTTTTTT; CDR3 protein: CSARPPGQGTGELFF
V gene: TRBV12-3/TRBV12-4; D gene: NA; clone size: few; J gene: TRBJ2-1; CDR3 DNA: TGTGCCAGCAGTTTCGGGGCGTACTCCTACAATGAGCAGTTCTTC; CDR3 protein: CASSFGAYSYNEQFF
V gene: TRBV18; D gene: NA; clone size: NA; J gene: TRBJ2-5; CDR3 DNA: TGTGCCAGCTCACCACCCGTCGGGGAGACCCAGTACTTC; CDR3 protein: CASSPPVGETQYF
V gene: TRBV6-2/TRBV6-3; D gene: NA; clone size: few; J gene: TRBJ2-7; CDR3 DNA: TGTGCCAGCAGTCGCCGGTCGTACGAGCAGTACTTC; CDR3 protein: CASSRRSYEQYF
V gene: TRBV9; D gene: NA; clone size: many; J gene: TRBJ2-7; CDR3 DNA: TGTGCCAGCAGCGTAGGGAGGACACTCTCCTACGAGCAGTACTTC; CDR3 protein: CASSVGRTLSYEQYF
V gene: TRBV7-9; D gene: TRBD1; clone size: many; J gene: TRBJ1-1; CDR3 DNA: TGTGCCAGCAGCCGGGGACAGGGGGCTAAAGCTTTCTTT; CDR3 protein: CASSRGQGAKAFF
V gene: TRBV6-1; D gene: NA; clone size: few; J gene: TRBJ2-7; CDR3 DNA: TGTGCCGGGGTTGGGGCAGGGCCTTCCTACGAGCAGTACTTC; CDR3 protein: CAGVGAGPSYEQYF
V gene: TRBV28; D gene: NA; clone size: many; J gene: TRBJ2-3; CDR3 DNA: TGTGCCAGCAGTTTGACAGGTCGGTGGGGGCGTCAGCCAGATACGCAGTATTTT; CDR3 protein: CASSLTGRWGRQPDTQYF
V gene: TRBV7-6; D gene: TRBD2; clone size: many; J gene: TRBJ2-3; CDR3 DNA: TGTGCCAGCAGGGGCGGGGGGAGCACAGATACGCAGTATTTT; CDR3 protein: CASRGGGSTDTQYF
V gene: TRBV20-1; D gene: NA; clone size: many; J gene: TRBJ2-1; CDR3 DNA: TGCAGTGCTCAAACAGCCGGGAGCTCCTACAATGAGCAGTTCTTC; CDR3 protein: CSAQTAGSSYNEQFF
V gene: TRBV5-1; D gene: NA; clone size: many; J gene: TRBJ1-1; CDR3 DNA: TGCGCCAGCAGCTTGATGGTGAGCACTGAAGCTTTCTTT; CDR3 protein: CASSLMVSTEAFF
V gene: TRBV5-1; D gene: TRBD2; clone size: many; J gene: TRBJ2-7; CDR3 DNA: TGCGCCAGCAGCCTGGGCCTTCGGGAGGACGAGCAGTACTTC; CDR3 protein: CASSLGLREDEQYF
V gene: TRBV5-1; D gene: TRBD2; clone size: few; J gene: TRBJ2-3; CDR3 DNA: TGCGCCAGCAGCTTGCAAGCGGGGAGCACAGATACGCAGTATTTT; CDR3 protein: CASSLQAGSTDTQYF
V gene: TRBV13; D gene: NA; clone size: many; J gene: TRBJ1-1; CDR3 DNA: TGTGCCAGCAGCCCAACCATCCCCTCGTGGGGGATGAACACTGAAGCTTTCTTT; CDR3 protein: CASSPTIPSWGMNTEAFF
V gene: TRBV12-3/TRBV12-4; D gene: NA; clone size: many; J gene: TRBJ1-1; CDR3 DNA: TGTGCCAGCAGAGAAACGGAAAAGACTGAAGCTTTCTTT; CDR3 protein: CASRETEKTEAFF
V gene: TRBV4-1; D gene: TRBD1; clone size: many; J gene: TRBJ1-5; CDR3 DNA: TGCGCCAGCAGCCTGAACACCCGGGACAGGGGAGGTCAGCCCCAGCATTTT; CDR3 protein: CASSLNTRDRGGQPQHF
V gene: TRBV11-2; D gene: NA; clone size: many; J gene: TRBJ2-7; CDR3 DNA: TGTGCCAGCAGCTTAGTGACAGGGACCGGGGGCGAGCAGTACTTC; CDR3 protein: CASSLVTGTGGEQYF
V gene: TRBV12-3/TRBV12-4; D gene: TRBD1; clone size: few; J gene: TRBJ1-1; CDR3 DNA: TGTGCCAGCAGTTTTAAAAATAGACAGGGGGATTACAACACTGAAGCTTTCTTT; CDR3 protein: CASSFKNRQGDYNTEAFF
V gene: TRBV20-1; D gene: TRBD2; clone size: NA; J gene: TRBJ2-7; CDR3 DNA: TGCAGTGCTATGGCTAGCGGGAGTTTGAAGTTCGACGAGCAGTACTTC; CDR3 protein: CSAMASGSLKFDEQYF
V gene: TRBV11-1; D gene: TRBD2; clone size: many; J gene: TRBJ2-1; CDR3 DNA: TGTGCCAGCAGTTCGACTAGCGGGACCCGTTATGGCTCCTACAATGAGCAGTTCTTC; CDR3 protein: CASSSTSGTRYGSYNEQFF
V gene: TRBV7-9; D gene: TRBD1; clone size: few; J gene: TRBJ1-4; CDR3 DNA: TGTGCCAGCAGCTCACAGGGGTGGAGTGAAAAACTGTTTTTT; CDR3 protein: CASSSQGWSEKLFF
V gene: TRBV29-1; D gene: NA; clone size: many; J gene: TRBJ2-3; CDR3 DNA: TGCAGCGTGGGGGGCAGGGGGTCGGGAGGCACAGATACGCAGTATTTT; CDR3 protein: CSVGGRGSGGTDTQYF
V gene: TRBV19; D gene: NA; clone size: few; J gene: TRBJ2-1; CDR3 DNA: TGTGCCAGTAGTACCTCCAGGGCCATCCCCTACAATGAGCAGTTCTTC; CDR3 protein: CASSTSRAIPYNEQFF
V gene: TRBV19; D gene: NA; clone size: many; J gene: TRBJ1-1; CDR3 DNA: TGTGCCAGTCCACCGGTTGGAAGGAACACTGAAGCTTTCTTT; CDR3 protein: CASPPVGRNTEAFF
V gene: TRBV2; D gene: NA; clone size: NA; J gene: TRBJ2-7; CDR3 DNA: TGTGCCAGCAAACGACAGGACCCCTACGAGCAGTACTTC; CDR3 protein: CASKRQDPYEQYF
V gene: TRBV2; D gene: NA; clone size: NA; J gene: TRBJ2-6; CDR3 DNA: TGTGCCAGCAGTGAAACTGTCTCTGGGGCCAACGTCCTGACTTTC; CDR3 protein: CASSETVSGANVLTF
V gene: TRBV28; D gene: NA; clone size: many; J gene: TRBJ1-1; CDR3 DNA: TGTGCCAGCAGCGAGGGACACCAGAACACTGAAGCTTTCTTT; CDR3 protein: CASSEGHQNTEAFF
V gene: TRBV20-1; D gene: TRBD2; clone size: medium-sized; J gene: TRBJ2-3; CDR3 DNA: TGCAGTGCTATTTCCGGGACTAGCGGGACGTCAGATACGCAGTATTTT; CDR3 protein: CSAISGTSGTSDTQYF
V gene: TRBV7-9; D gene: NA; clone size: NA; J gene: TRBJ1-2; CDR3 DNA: TGTGCCAGCAGCCCCTCCCGGCCATCCTATGGCTACACCTTC; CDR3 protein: CASSPSRPSYGYTF
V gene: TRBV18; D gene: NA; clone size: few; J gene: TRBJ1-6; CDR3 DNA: TGTGCCAGCTCACCACATCCGGGACATAGTAATTCACCCCTCCACTTT; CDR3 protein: CASSPHPGHSNSPLHF
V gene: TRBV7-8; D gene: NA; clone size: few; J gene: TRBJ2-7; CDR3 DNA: TGTGCCAGCAGCTTAGCGCCCCCGGGACACTCCTACGAGCAGTACTTC; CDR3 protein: CASSLAPPGHSYEQYF